This T cell receptor beta chain was retrieved from a study of blood T cell repertoires in COVID-19 (dated by TCRdb to 2018 to 2020). For context, the study as a whole: Samples from collaborators originated in the United States, Italy and Spain and spanned both the acute and convalescent phases of COVID-19. The prospective study material was composed of cDNA or gDNA derived from T cells, B-cell-depleted T cells, or PBMCs. Subjects who had been exposed to COVID-19, were actively infected with it, or had recovered from it provided the deeply sampled blood TCRbeta repertoires that made up the dataset. The repertoires were released in a freely available public database meant as a resource for research on the immune response to SARS-CoV-2. Samples were obtained from the ongoing ImmuneRACE study (first 160 participants) and from about 1,300 subjects provided by 6 global collaborators. Sample metadata almost always included a de-identified subject ID, COVID-19 status, age in years and sex. Where HLA class I and class II types were available, the types were taken from metadata supplied by the sample provider, not from assay-based typing.

In the prospective study, participants were about 18 to 100 years old, resided in fewer than 25 geographic areas of the United States, and were enrolled through a virtual design. In the prospective study, cohorts were assigned on the basis of participant-reported clinical history obtained from a screening survey and a study questionnaire. Recovered participants in ImmuneRACE Cohort 3 were defined by two consecutive negative NP/OP PCR tests, clearance by a healthcare professional, or resolution of symptoms. In the prospective study, whole blood, serum and a nasopharyngeal or oropharyngeal swab were collected from each participant by mobile phlebotomists. Prospective study participants could optionally give additional blood draws and questionnaires over an approximately 2-month period. Before DNA extraction, prospective study blood samples were shipped either frozen or at room temperature. Broader findings and caveats from the paper: The amount of clinical and demographic metadata varied by source and participant and was provided uncurated.

The immunoSEQ Assay, a bias-controlled multiplex PCR, was used to amplify TCRbeta CDR3 regions from genomic DNA. The original pipeline was this. Within the assay, amplification of reference gene primers was used to estimate how many nucleated cells each sample contained. To quantify the absolute abundance of each unique TCRbeta CDR3 rearrangement, sequence reads were collapsed and filtered. Productive Simpson clonality was computed per sample as the square root of Simpson's diversity index over productive rearrangements. This immuneACCESS table, as held by TCRdb, lists in-frame sequences with V and J called but not all clones. Of the missing ones, under half trace to an unresolved V gene in checked studies; the others have no known cause. V and J calls and clone size follow that table, whereas D and trimming were derived from the DNA. The sample has more than 100,000 clones on record, 65% to 85% of them singletons. The ten biggest clones cover approximately 3.9% of the sample.

In the germline V gene, CDR1 corresponds to SNHLY and CDR2 to FYNNEI. The CDR3 holds 18 amino acids from the cysteine to the phenylalanine. The entry retains the CDR3 DNA only, 54 bases that are in frame from base 1. Unmatched junction bases come to 19, with V trimmed by 5 bases and J by 3 bases. This clone was found once. No cognate antigen has been identified for it. No quality values exist for individual bases; no much larger clone is one base distant. Recombination connected TRBV2 to TRBJ2-7; 7 junctional bases match TRBD2. Sequences were obtained from PBMCs or T cells enriched from blood (not recorded which). This clonotype originated in a woman aged 25 to 39 who had recovered from COVID-19. The CDR3 region: CASSLSRPGLRPGYEQYF. The nucleotide sequence reads TGTGCCAGCAGTCTTTCACGGCCGGGACTACGGCCAGGCTACGAGCAGTACTTC.